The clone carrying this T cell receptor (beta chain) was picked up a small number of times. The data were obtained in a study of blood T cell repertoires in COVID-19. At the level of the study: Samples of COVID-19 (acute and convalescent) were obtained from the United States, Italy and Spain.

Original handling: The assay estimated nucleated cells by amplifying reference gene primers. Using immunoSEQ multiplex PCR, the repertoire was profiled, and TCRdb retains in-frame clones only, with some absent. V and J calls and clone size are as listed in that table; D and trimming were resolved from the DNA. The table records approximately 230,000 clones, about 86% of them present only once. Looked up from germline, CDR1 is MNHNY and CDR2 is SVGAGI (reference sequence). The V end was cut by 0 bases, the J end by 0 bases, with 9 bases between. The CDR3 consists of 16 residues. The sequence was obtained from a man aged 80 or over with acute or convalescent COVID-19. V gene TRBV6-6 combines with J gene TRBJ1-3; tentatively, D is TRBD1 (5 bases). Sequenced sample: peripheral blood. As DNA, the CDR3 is TGTGCCAGCAGTTACTCGGGGCCAACCTCTGGAAACACCATATATTTT. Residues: CASSYSGPTSGNTIYF.